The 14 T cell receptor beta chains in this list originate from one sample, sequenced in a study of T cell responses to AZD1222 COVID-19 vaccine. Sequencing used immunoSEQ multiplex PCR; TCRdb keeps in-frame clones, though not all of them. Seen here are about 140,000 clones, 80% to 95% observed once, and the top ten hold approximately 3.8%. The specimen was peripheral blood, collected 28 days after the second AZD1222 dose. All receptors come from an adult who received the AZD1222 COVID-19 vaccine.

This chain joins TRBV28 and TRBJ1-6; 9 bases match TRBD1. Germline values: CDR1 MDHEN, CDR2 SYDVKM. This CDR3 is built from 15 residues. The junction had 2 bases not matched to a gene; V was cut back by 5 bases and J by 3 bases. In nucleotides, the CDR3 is TGTGCCAGCAGTGGGGACAGGGACTATAATTCACCCCTCCACTTT. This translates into CASSGDRDYNSPLHF.

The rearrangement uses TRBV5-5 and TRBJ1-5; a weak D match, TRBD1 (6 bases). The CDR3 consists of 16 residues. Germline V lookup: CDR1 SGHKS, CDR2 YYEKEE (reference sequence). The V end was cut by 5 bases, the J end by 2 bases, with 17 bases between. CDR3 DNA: TGTGCCAGCAGGGCAACAGGGAAGGGCGGCAATCAGCCCCAGCATTTT. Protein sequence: CASRATGKGGNQPQHF.

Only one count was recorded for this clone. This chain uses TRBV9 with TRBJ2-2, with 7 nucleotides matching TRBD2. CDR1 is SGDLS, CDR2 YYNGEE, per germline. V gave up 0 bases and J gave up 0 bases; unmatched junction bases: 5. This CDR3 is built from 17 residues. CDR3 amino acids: CASSVDSGGANTGELFF. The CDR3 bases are TGTGCCAGCAGCGTAGACTCGGGAGGCGCGAACACCGGGGAGCTGTTTTTT. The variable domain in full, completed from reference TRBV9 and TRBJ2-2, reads DSGVTQTPKHLITATGQRVTLRCSPRSGDLSVYWYQQSLDQGLQFLIQYYNGEERAKGNILERFSAQQFPDLHSELNLSSLELGDSALYFCASSVDSGGANTGELFFGEGSRLTVL.

The CDR3 region is CASSPRRRSNEQFF. For the CDR3, the DNA is TGTGCCAGCAGCCCCCGGAGAAGGAGCAATGAGCAGTTCTTC. The chain couples TRBV3-1 (or the pseudogene TRBV3-2) to TRBJ2-1, with D unclear. V gave up 4 bases and J gave up 6 bases, with 13 bases separating them. From germline, CDR1 is LGHDT and CDR2 YNNKEL (reference sequence). The CDR3 runs to 14 residues.

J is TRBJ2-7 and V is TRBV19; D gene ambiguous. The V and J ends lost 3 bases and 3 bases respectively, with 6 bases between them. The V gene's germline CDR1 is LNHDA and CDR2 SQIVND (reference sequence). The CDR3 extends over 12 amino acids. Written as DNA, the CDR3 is TGTGCCAGTAGTATTCCGGGCTACGAGCAGTACTTC. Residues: CASSIPGYEQYF.

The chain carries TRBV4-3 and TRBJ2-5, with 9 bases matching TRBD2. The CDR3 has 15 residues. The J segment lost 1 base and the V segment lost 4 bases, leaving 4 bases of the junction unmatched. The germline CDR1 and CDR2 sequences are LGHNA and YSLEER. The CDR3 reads CASSPEAGGQETQYF. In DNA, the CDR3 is TGCGCCAGCAGCCCGGAAGCGGGAGGCCAAGAGACCCAGTACTTC.

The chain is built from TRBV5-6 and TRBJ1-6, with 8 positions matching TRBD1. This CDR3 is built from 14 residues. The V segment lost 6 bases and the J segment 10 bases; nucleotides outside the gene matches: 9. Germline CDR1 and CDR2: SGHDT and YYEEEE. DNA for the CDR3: TGTGCCAGCACCACCCGGGACAGGTGGTCACCCCTCCACTTT. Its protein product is CASTTRDRWSPLHF.

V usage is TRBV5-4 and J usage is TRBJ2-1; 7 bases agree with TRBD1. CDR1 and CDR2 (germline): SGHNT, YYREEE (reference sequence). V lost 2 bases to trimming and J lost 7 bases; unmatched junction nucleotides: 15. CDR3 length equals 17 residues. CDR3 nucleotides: TGTGCCAGCAGCTTAAAAGGAAGGGGGCATGGGAGAAATGAGCAGTTCTTC. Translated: CASSLKGRGHGRNEQFF.

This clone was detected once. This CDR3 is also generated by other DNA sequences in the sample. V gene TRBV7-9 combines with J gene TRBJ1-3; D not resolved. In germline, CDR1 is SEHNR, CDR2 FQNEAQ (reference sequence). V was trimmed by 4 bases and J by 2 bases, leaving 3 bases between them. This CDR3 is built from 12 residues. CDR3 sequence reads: CASSSTGNTIYF. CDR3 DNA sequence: TGTGCCAGCAGCTCTACTGGAAACACCATATATTTT.

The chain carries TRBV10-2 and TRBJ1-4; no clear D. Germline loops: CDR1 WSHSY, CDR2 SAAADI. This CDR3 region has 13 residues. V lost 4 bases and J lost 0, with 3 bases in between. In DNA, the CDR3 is TGCGCCAGCAGTGTTACAACTAATGAAAAACTGTTTTTT. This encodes CASSVTTNEKLFF.

CDR3 bases: TGTGCCATCAGTAGCGGGAGGGTTTACGAGCAGTACTTC. This gives the protein CAISSGRVYEQYF. The chain is built from TRBV10-3 and TRBJ2-7; 10 bases are shared with TRBD2. CDR3 length: 13 residues. V lost 5 bases, J lost 4 bases, and 2 bases stayed unmatched. Per germline, CDR1 ENHRY and CDR2 SYGVKD.

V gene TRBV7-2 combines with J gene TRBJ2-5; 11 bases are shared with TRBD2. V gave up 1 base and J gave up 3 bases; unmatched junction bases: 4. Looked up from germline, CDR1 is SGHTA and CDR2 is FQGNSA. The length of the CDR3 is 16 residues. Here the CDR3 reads CASSLGLAGGEETQYF. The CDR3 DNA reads TGTGCCAGCAGCTTAGGGCTAGCGGGAGGAGAAGAGACCCAGTACTTC.

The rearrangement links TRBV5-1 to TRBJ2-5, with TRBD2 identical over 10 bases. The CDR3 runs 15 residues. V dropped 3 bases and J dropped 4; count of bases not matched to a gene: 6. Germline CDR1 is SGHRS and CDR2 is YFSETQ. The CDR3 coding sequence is TGCGCCAGCAGCTCAACCTTAGCGGGAGGAGAGACCCAGTACTTC. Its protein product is CASSSTLAGGETQYF.

In nucleotides, the CDR3 is TGTGCCACGTTTAAGACAGGGGCTAGTCAGCCCCAGCATTTT. Translating gives CATFKTGASQPQHF. The chain couples TRBV15 to TRBJ1-5; 8 bases agree with TRBD1. In germline, CDR1 is LNHNV, CDR2 YYDKDF (reference sequence). V shed 9 bases and J 6 bases; nucleotides not matched to a gene: 10. There are 14 residues in the CDR3. Combining the CDR3 with reference TRBV15 and TRBJ1-5 gives the whole variable domain DAMVIQNPRYQVTQFGKPVTLSCSQTLNHNVMYWYQQKSSQAPKLLFHYYDKDFNNEADTPDNFQSRRPNTSFCFLDIRSPGLGDTAMYLCATFKTGASQPQHFGDGTRLSIL.